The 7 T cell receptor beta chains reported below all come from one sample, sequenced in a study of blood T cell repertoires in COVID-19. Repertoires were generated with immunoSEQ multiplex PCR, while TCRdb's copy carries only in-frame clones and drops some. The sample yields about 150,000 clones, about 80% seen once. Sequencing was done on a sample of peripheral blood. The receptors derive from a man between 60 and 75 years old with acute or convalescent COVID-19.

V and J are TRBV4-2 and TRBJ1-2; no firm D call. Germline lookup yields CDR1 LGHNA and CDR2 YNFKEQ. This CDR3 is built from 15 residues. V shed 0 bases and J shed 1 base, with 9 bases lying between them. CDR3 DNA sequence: TGTGCCAGCAGCCAAGATTTACGGAGTAACTATGGCTACACCTTC. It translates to CASSQDLRSNYGYTF.

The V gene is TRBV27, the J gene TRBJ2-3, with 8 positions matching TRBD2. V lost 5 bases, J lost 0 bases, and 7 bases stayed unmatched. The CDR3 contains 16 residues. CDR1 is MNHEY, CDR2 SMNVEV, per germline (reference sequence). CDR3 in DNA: TGTGCCAGCAGTCCGAGGACGGGAGGGAGCACAGATACGCAGTATTTT. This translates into CASSPRTGGSTDTQYF.

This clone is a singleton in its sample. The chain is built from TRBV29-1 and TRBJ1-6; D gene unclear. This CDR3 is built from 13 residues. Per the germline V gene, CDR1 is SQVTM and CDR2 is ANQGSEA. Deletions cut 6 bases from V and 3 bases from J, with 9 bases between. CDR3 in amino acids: CSVSVNYNSPLHF. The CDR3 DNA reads TGCAGCGTGTCCGTAAACTATAATTCACCCCTCCACTTT. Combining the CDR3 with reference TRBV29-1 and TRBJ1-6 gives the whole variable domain SAVISQKPSRDICQRGTSLTIQCQVDSQVTMMFWYRQQPGQSLTLIATANQGSEATYESGFVIDKFPISRPNLTFSTLTVSNMSPEDSSIYLCSVSVNYNSPLHFGNGTRLTVT.

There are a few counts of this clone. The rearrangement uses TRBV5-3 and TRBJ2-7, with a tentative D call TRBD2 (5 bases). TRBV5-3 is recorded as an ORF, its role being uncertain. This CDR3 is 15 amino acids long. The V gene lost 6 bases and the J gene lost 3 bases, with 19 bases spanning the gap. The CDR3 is CARIKRAPRFYEQYF. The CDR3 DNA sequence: TGTGCCAGAATCAAGAGGGCTCCCCGATTCTACGAGCAGTACTTC.

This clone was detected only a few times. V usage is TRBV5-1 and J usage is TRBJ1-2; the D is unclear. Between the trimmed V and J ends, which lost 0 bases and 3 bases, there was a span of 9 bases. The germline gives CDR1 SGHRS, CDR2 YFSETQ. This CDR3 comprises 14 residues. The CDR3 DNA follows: TGCGCCAGCAGCTTGGATCCGGAGGACTATGGCTACACCTTC. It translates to CASSLDPEDYGYTF.

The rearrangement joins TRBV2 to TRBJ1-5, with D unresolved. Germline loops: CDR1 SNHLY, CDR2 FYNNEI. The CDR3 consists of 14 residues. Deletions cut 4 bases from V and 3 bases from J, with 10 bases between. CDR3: CASSAARLNQPQHF. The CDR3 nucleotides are TGTGCCAGCAGTGCTGCCAGGCTCAATCAGCCCCAGCATTTT.

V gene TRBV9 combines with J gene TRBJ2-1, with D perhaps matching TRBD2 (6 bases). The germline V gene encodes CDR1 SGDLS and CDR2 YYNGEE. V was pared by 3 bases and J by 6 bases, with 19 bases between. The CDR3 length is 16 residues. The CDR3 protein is CASSGAQRVGGNEQFF. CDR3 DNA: TGTGCCAGCAGCGGGGCCCAGAGGGTGGGGGGCAATGAGCAGTTCTTC.